The present T cell receptor beta chain was sequenced within a study of cytomegalovirus exposure and HLA in healthy donors (TCRdb year 2017). Regarding the study in general: In an earlier analysis of roughly 500 of the donors, 250 to 350 Gb of sequence data and 95 million to 130 million unique TCR beta sequences from about 190 million T cells were reported. A later genetic analysis took genome-wide SNP genotypes for about 55% of the roughly 700 donors and used that subset as a discovery cohort. Typing coverage varied by locus: roughly 620-640 donors for A, B, C, DRB1 and DQB1; approximately 560 for DQA1; 606 for DPA1; under 490 for DPB1. Among roughly 370 genotyped donors of the cohort, an average of roughly 240,000 unique TCR beta nucleotide sequences were sequenced per donor, around 20% of them non-productive. Using immunosequencing, the study profiled T cell repertoires from some 670 subjects and related those repertoires to cytomegalovirus serostatus. An early release covering 500 to 750 HLA-typed donors comprised around 300 gigabases of sequencing data and around 80 million unique TCR sequences. A separate validation cohort of roughly 110 different subjects was used in addition to the roughly 640-subject first cohort. Donor age, sex, ethnicity and CMV serostatus were collected together with the repertoire data. Among the roughly 370 genotyped donors, approximately 81% belonged to the genetic ancestry cluster associated with self-reported Caucasian donors. In an earlier analysis of 500 to 650 of the donors, high-throughput TCR beta sequencing was used to judge whether each TCR beta V gene segment behaved as functional or pseudogenic. To predict cytomegalovirus infection status, the study brought together high-throughput TCR immunosequencing, statistical association of individual TCRs with disease status, and machine learning. To study patterns of TCR occurrence, a later analysis re-analyzed previously published TCR beta repertoires from around 700 donors and added high-resolution HLA genotyping. The study aimed to test whether signatures of past pathogen exposure could be identified by cataloging public T cell receptors. Every repertoire in the discovery cohort had been generated on one and the same sequencing platform. The later analysis used no new phenotypic data to find candidate immune exposures, relying instead on TCR beta sequences and their occurrence across donors. Class I and class II HLA loci were covered by the typing at four-digit resolution. Because of strong linkage in the cohort, roughly five DR-DQ haplotypes were treated as single units for association and clustering. Summary of the overall study and its limitations: The study listed 164 TCR beta chains as associated with cytomegalovirus. Cytomegalovirus status was reported to be diagnosed by the classifier with high specificity and sensitivity in both the original and validation cohorts. Across donors, most TCR sequences were observed very rarely, whereas some public TCRs were present in many individuals. It was suggested by the authors that the approach could potentially be generalized to other disease states and immunological phenotypes. According to a later analysis, parvovirus B19, influenza, CMV and Epstein-Barr virus appeared linked to several top co-occurrence clusters. According to a later analysis, TCR association rates differed among HLA loci, with DRB1 alleles showing the most associated TCRs and HLA-C alleles showing the fewest. A later analysis found that most CMV-associated TCR beta chains appeared HLA-restricted, with HLA associations seemingly driven largely by CMV exposure. A cluster of highly shared sequence variants was judged likely to be a technical artifact of the sequencing pipeline. A later analysis found that HLA-associated TCR beta chains were more clonally expanded and had lower generation probabilities than equally common non-associated chains. Linkage disequilibrium might explain the correlated functional status among segregating V segments, but an unknown experimental factor could not be excluded. A later genetic analysis associated a missense DCLRE1C variant with V-gene and J-gene trimming of TCR beta chains, and an independent cohort replicated the association. A further reported finding was that TCR beta sequences accurately predicted the HLA-A and HLA-B alleles for most subjects in the first cohort. When HLA alleles, especially DR and DQ, strongly co-occurred, TCR associations were difficult to assign to individual alleles. HLA typing was unavailable for some donors at each locus, so association tests used only the typed subset. In vitro tests confirmed that a few of the cytomegalovirus-associated TCR beta chains recognize cytomegalovirus antigens. In an earlier analysis of several hundred of the donors, most TCR beta V segments were observed in productive rearrangements about 90% or about 30% of the time, broadly matching IMGT annotations. The presence/absence analyses assumed that sequencing depth was roughly uniform across donors, and that assumption may not be true. A later genetic analysis reported fewer N-insertions in productive TCRs among donors in an Asian-associated ancestry cluster than the roughly 620-donor mean. The only immune exposure information available for the cohort was CMV serostatus. Because counts were too low, around 18 rarely observed V segments, including chromosome 9 orphons, were left out of the earlier analysis of some 600 of the donors. Because the 87-base-pair reads could not distinguish some IMGT-functional V segments, including TRBV6-2 and TRBV6-3, those segments were excluded. Specific HLA alleles were associated with 15,000 to 20,000 TCR beta sequences at a false discovery rate of 0.05 in a later analysis. This cohort had only TCR beta chains sequenced, and the lack of alpha or paired-chain data limited which features could be detected.

In regard to this clone: Its antigen remains undetermined. Sequence at one end of the junction differs from germline and may be a read error.

Based on the germline V gene, the CDR1 and CDR2 sequences are MDHEN and SYDVKM. Reading from cysteine to phenylalanine, the CDR3 counts 17 amino acids. Left in the record is the CDR3 DNA by itself, 51 bases read in frame from the first base. The cohort was made up of approximately 670 healthy bone marrow donors. All cohort members were sampled while nominally healthy, although unrecorded immune exposures were likely present. The donor was CMV seronegative and belonged to the group of 352 seronegative cohort members. Every donor gave a peripheral blood sample, and the peripheral blood mononuclear cells from that sample were used for TCR beta sequencing. The Qiagen DNeasy Blood Extraction Kit was used to extract genomic DNA from the blood cell samples. The library was obtained by the immunoSEQ multiplex PCR assay. The multiplex PCR relied on a mix of 60 forward primers for TCR Vbeta segments and 13 reverse primers for TCR Jbeta segments. A multiplex PCR assay on genomic DNA amplified the CDR3 region of rearranged TCR beta genes. The amplified TCR beta libraries were sequenced on the Illumina HiSeq System as 87-base-pair reads. On the study's bioinformatics: In a later analysis, roughly 80 million unique TCR beta chains were counted across the 690 or so repertoires, and around 11 million of these chains were shared by at least two donors. Raw reads were error-corrected and collapsed into unique sequences by a nearest-neighbor algorithm in which closely related sequences were merged to remove PCR and sequencing errors. V, D and J gene segments were assigned by aligning CDR3 sequences to IMGT reference sequences. Each retained sequence needed at least a six-nucleotide match to both a V gene segment and a J gene segment. Rearrangements were called productive when the CDR3 lacked stop codons and stayed in frame with V and J; all others were non-productive. Following IMGT convention, CDR3 was defined as the stretch from the second conserved V-encoded cysteine to the conserved J-encoded phenylalanine. The earlier analysis of 450 to 750 of the donors excluded any sequence lacking an unambiguous match to a single V gene segment. In an earlier analysis of about 590 of the donors, a V segment was called functional when productive rearrangements were above 56.7%, and segregating when the standard deviation between donors exceeded 5%. To diagnose cytomegalovirus status from the catalog of TCR beta chain sequences, a statistical classification framework was built. V and J gene assignment, in a later analysis, came from comparing TCR nucleotide sequences with IMGT/GENE-DB human TR gene sequences. In a later analysis, CDR3 sequences and most-parsimonious VDJ recombination scenarios were assigned using the TCRdist pipeline. In a later analysis, every TCR beta chain was defined by the combination of its CDR3 amino acid sequence and its V-gene family, and reads without a unique V-gene family were dropped. In a later analysis, 450 to 600 highly shared, low-generation-probability nucleotide sequences were removed to address suspected cross-contamination and a sequencing artifact. In a later analysis, a clonal expansion index for each public chain was calculated from normalized within-repertoire ranks of inferred template counts. In a later analysis, generation probabilities were computed using a VDJ recombination model fitted to out-of-frame rearrangements, and the results were checked against IGoR. In a later analysis, TCR-TCR, TCR-HLA and TCR-CMV co-occurrence was scored with hypergeometric tests, and a repertoire-size bias correction was applied to TCR pairs. To estimate false discovery rates, a later analysis permuted the HLA or CMV assignments 20 times. In a later analysis, co-occurring TCRs were grouped with DBSCAN, and TCRdist sequence similarity was added when clustering was performed within HLA-allele-positive subsets. For co-occurrence clustering, repertoires with fewer than 30,000 or more than 120,000 public chains were excluded, along with about five repertoires with anomalous nucleotide sharing. TCRdb provides this immuneACCESS table in a form limited to in-frame rearrangements. Some clones are lacking; in checked studies, under half of them reflect an unresolved V gene, and why the rest are absent is not known. The V and J calls and the clone size are those of that table, but D and trimming were determined from the DNA. This sample is represented by 130,000 to 150,000 clones; about 80% of them were singletons. The top ten hold 3.9% of the sample.

The chain is encoded by TRBV28 joined to TRBJ2-3; the junction holds 14 bases that match TRBD2. The sequencing sample was made of PBMCs. The sequence came from a man between 18 and 35 years old in good health and CMV-seronegative. The DNA is TGTGCCGGCAGTTTATCGGGACTAGCGGGAGCAACAGATACGCAGTATTTT. It translates as CAGSLSGLAGATDTQYF.